This T cell receptor beta chain was found in a study of T cell changes during pregnancy in multiple sclerosis. CDR3 size: 13 residues. V lost 5 bases to trimming and J lost 6 bases; unmatched junction nucleotides: 4. Germline CDR1 MDHEN, CDR2 SYDVKM. Profiled with immunoSEQ multiplex PCR; TCRdb holds only in-frame clones, not every one. This sample carries 70,000 to 90,000 clones, 85% to 95% of them seen once, and the ten largest clones take over 0.8%. The rearrangement links TRBV28 to TRBJ1-5, with 7 positions matching TRBD1. This specimen consisted of peripheral blood, obtained in the first trimester of pregnancy. This TCR was recovered from a female donor with multiple sclerosis, enrolled in a pregnancy study. CDR3 in DNA: TGTGCCAGCAGTCCGGGGACAGCTCAGCCCCAGCATTTT. This gives the protein CASSPGTAQPQHF.